This record looks at one T cell receptor (beta chain) sequence and its context. Its antigen remains unidentified. This record comes from a study of regulatory T cells in long-lasting Graves disease. To make TCR beta libraries, researchers used iRepertoire HTBI primers and Arm-PCR of CDR3 regions. TCRdb reprocessed the multiplex PCR reads with MiXCR, giving one entry per CDR3 protein. The repertoire holds fewer than 450,000 distinct CDR3 sequences, with 14% to 15% as singletons. General study results and limits: No thyroid tissue was studied; the work used peripheral blood only. Persistent disease was characterized by preferential usage of TRBV28, TRBJ1-2 and TRBJ2-5.

The V end lost 1 base, the J end lost 0 bases, and 9 bases lay between the germline ends. The CDR3 runs to 16 residues. Per germline, CDR1 LGHDT and CDR2 YNNKEL (reference sequence). Specified time point: newly diagnosed GD, antithyroid drugs for less than 3 months. PBMC RNA served as the TCR library source. A blood draw put about 9 milliliters of peripheral blood into EDTA tubes. This same sample was also taken into another study, of T cells in Graves' hyperthyroidism and ophthalmopathy.

The source of this sequence is a woman aged 40 to 50 with Graves disease. Sequenced here: peripheral blood mononuclear cells (PBMCs), sampled at new diagnosis, from a patient treated with antithyroid drugs. This chain uses TRBV3-1 with TRBJ2-2; D not resolved. This CDR3 is CASSQVGLTNTGELFF. The CDR3 bases are TGTGCCAGCAGCCAAGTTGGGTTAACGAACACCGGGGAGCTGTTTTTT.